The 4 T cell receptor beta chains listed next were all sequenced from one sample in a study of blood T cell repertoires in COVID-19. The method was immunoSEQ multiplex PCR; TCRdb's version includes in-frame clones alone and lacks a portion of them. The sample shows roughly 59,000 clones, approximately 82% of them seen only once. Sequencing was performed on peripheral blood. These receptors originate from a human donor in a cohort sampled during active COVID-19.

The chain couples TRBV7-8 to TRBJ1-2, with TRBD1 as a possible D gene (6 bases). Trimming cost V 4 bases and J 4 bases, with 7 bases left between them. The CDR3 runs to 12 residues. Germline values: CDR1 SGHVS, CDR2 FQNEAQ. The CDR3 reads CASSSGAYGYTF. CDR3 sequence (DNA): TGTGCCAGCAGCTCAGGGGCCTATGGCTACACCTTC. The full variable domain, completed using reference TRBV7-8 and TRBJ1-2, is GAGVSQSPRYKVAKRGQDVALRCDPISGHVSLFWYQQALGQGPEFLTYFQNEAQLDKSGLPSDRFFAERPEGSVSTLKIQRTQQEDSAVYLCASSSGAYGYTFGSGTRLTVV.

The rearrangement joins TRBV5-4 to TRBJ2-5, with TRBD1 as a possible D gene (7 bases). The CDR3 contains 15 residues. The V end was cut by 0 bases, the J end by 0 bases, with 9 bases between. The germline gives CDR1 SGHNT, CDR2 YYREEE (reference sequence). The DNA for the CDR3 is TGTGCCAGCAGCTTGGGCGGGACAGACCAAGAGACCCAGTACTTC. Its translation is CASSLGGTDQETQYF.

CDR3 sequence: CASSSTAGSGNTIYF. CDR3 DNA sequence: TGTGCCAGCAGCTCTACCGCGGGTAGCGGAAACACCATATATTTT. The chain employs TRBV3-1 (or the pseudogene TRBV3-2) and TRBJ1-3; no reliable D call. Per the germline V gene, CDR1 is LGHDT and CDR2 is YNNKEL (reference sequence). Trimming left V 5 bases short and J 4 bases short, with 15 bases between. This CDR3 region has 15 residues.

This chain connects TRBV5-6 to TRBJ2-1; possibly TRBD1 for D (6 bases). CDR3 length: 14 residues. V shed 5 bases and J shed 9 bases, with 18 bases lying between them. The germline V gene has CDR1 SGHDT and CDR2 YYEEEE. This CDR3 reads CASRNNRVNGEQFF. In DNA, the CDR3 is TGTGCCAGCAGAAATAACAGGGTAAATGGTGAGCAGTTCTTC. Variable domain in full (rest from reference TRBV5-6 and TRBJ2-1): DAGVTQSPTHLIKTRGQQVTLRCSPKSGHDTVSWYQQALGQGPQFIFQYYEEEERQRGNFPDRFSGHQFPNYSSELNVNALLLGDSALYLCASRNNRVNGEQFFGPGTRLTVL.